Described below is a single T cell receptor (beta chain) sequence and its context. Its target is not known. The sample comes from a study of radiotherapy plus CTLA-4 blockade in lung cancer. About the research overall: An objective response was seen in roughly 20% of patients, and disease control in about 30%.

Profiling relied on immunoSEQ multiplex PCR, and the TCRdb table lists in-frame clones only, not all of them. The sample consists of 120,000 or so clones, about nine tenths of them appearing once. V was pared by 4 bases and J by 2 bases, with 9 bases between. CDR1 and CDR2 from the germline V gene are MGHRA and YSYEKL. The CDR3 contains 14 residues. The study's findings and limits: Increased serum interferon-beta after radiation also reportedly predicted response strongly.

This sequence was found in a human donor with non-small cell lung cancer that progressed on radiotherapy plus ipilimumab. The specimen was peripheral blood, collected from a patient treated with radiotherapy plus ipilimumab. The chain uses TRBV4-1 and TRBJ2-1; D possibly corresponds to TRBD2 (6 bases). The CDR3, as DNA: TGCGCCAGCAGCCCTCCGGGGGCCTACAATGAGCAGTTCTTC. Translation: CASSPPGAYNEQFF.